This T cell receptor (beta chain) was identified during a study of graft-versus-host responses after intestinal transplantation. Study outcomes and limitations: The presence of high graft-versus-host to host-versus-graft clonal ratios in allografts characterized patients with graft-donor T cell macrochimerism. Detected in recipient marrow were GvH clones, some of which were first observed in ileum or blood.

Assay: immunoSEQ multiplex PCR; the TCRdb copy retains only in-frame clones and omits some. The sample has about 9,500 clones, over 75% seen once. In the case of this clone: No antigen is known for it.

Trimming at V came to 0 bases and at J to 1 base, leaving 1 base not matched to a gene. This CDR3 spans 16 amino acids. Germline V CDR1 and CDR2: MRHNA, SNTAGT. Here the sequenced sample was PBMCs, taken about 240 days after intestinal transplant. This receptor was taken from a human patient who received an intestinal transplant, so some T cells may come from the graft donor. The chain joins TRBV6-4 to TRBJ2-3; 10 nucleotides line up with TRBD2. CDR3 loop: CASSDSLAGGTDTQYF. In DNA, the CDR3 is TGTGCCAGCAGTGACTCCCTAGCGGGAGGCACAGATACGCAGTATTTT.